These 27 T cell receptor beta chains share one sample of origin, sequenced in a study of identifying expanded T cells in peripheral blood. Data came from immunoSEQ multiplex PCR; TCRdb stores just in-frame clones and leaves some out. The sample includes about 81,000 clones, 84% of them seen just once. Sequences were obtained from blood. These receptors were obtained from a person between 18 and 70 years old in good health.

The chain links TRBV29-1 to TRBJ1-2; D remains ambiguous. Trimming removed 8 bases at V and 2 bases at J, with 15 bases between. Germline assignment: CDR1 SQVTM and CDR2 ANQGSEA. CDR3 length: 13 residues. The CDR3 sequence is CSSRVLGNYGYTF. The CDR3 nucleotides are TGCAGCTCTCGCGTTTTGGGAAACTATGGCTACACCTTC.

As DNA, the CDR3 is TGTGCCAGCAGCCTGAGGAACAGGGACACCGGGGAGCTGTTTTTT. This translates into CASSLRNRDTGELFF. The rearrangement uses TRBV7-6 and TRBJ2-2, with D perhaps TRBD1 (6 bases). CDR3 size: 15 residues. V lost 5 bases and J 3 bases, leaving 13 bases between the germline ends. CDR1 is SGHVS and CDR2 is FNYEAQ in the germline V gene.

The CDR3 loop reads CSVGVSNYGYTF. CDR3 DNA sequence: TGCAGCGTTGGTGTCAGTAACTATGGCTACACCTTC. The rearrangement links TRBV29-1 to TRBJ1-2; D gene unclear. Germline-derived CDR1 and CDR2 are SQVTM and ANQGSEA. Deletions cut 4 bases from V and 1 base from J, with 7 bases between. The CDR3 length is 12 residues.

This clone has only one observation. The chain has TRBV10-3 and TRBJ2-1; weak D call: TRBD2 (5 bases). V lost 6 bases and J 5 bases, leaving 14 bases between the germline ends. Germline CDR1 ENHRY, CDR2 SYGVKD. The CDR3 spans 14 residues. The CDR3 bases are TGTGCCATCAGCCGCTTTGAGAGGGACAATGAGCAGTTCTTC. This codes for CAISRFERDNEQFF.

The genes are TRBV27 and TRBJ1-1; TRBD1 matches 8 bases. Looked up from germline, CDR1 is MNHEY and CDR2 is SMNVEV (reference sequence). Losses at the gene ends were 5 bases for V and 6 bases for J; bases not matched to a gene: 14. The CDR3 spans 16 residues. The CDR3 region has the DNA TGTGCCAGCAGTCTTACACGACCCGAACAGGGGGCTGAAGCTTTCTTT. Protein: CASSLTRPEQGAEAFF.

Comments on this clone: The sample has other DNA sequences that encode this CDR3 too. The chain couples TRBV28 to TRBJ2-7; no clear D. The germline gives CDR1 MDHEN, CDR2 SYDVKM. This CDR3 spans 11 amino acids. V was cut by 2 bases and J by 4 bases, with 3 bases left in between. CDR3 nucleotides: TGTGCCAGCAGTTTACGGTACGAGCAGTACTTC. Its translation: CASSLRYEQYF. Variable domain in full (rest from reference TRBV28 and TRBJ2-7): DVKVTQSSRYLVKRTGEKVFLECVQDMDHENMFWYRQDPGLGLRLIYFSYDVKMKEKGDIPEGYSVSREKKERFSLILESASTNQTSMYLCASSLRYEQYFGPGTRLTVT.

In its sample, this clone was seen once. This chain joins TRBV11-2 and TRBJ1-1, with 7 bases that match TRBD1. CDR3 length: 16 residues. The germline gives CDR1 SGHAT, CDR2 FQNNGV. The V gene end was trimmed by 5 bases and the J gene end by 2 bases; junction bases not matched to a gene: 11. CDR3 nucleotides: TGTGCCAGCAGCCGCTTAGCAGGGGGGCTTAACACTGAAGCTTTCTTT. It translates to CASSRLAGGLNTEAFF.

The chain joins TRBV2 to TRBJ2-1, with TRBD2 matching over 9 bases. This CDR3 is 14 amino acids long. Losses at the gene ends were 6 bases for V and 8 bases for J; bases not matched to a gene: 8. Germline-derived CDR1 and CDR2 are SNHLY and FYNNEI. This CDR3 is CASRATGTSYEQFF. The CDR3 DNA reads TGTGCCAGCAGAGCTACCGGGACTAGCTATGAGCAGTTCTTC. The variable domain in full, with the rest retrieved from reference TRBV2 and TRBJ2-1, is EPEVTQTPSHQVTQMGQEVILRCVPISNHLYFYWYRQILGQKVEFLVSFYNNEISEKSEIFDDQFSVERPDGSNFTLKIRSTKLEDSAMYFCASRATGTSYEQFFGPGTRLTVL.

The CDR3 coding sequence is TGTGCCAGTAGTATAGGAGGCGCAGGGACAGATAGCAATCAGCCCCAGCATTTT. It specifies CASSIGGAGTDSNQPQHF. The rearrangement uses TRBV19 and TRBJ1-5; TRBD1 matches at 7 bases. After removal of 1 base from V and 0 bases from J, the junction contained 9 bases not matched to a gene. This CDR3 is built from 18 residues. In germline, CDR1 is LNHDA, CDR2 SQIVND (reference sequence).

DNA for the CDR3: TGTGCCATCGGACAGGGGGCGATAAGGCTTGGCTACACCTTC. As protein: CAIGQGAIRLGYTF. The chain carries TRBV28 and TRBJ1-2, with 11 bases fitting TRBD1. The CDR3 spans 14 residues. Trimming took 10 bases from V and 7 from J; bases not matched to a gene: 11. CDR1 is MDHEN, CDR2 SYDVKM, per germline.

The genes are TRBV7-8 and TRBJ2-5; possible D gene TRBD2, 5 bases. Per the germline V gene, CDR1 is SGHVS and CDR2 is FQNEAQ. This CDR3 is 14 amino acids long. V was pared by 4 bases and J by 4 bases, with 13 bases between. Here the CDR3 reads CASSSVAGPETQYF. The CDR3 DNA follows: TGTGCCAGCAGCTCCGTGGCGGGCCCAGAGACCCAGTACTTC. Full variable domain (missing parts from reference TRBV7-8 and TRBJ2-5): GAGVSQSPRYKVAKRGQDVALRCDPISGHVSLFWYQQALGQGPEFLTYFQNEAQLDKSGLPSDRFFAERPEGSVSTLKIQRTQQEDSAVYLCASSSVAGPETQYFGPGTRLLVL.

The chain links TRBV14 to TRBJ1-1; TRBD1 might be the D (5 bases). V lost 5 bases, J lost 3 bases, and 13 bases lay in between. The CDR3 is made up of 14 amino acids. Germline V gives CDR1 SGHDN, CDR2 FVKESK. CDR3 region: CASSYVGGDTEAFF. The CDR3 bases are TGTGCCAGCAGCTATGTGGGGGGTGACACTGAAGCTTTCTTT.

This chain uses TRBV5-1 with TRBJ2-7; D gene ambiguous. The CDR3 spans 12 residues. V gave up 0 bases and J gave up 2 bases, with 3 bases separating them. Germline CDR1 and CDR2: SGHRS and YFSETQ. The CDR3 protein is CASSLAPYEQYF. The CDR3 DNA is TGCGCCAGCAGCTTGGCCCCCTACGAGCAGTACTTC.

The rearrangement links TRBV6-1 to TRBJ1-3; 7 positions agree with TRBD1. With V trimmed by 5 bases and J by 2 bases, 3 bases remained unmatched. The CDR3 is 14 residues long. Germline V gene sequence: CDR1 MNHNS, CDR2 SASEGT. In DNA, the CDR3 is TGTGCCAGCAGTTTGGACAGGACTGGAAACACCATATATTTT. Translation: CASSLDRTGNTIYF.

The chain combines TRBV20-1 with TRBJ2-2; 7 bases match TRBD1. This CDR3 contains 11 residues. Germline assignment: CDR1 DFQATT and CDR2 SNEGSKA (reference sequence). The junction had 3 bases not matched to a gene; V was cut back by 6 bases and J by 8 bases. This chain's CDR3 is CSARGSGELFF. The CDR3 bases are TGCAGTGCCAGGGGGTCGGGGGAGCTGTTTTTT.

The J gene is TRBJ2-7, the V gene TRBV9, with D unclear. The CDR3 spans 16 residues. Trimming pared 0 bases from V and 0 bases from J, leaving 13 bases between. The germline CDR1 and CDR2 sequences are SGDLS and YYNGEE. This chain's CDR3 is CASSVAFTALSYEQYF. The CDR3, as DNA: TGTGCCAGCAGCGTAGCTTTTACAGCTCTCTCCTACGAGCAGTACTTC. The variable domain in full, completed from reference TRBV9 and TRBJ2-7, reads DSGVTQTPKHLITATGQRVTLRCSPRSGDLSVYWYQQSLDQGLQFLIQYYNGEERAKGNILERFSAQQFPDLHSELNLSSLELGDSALYFCASSVAFTALSYEQYFGPGTRLTVT.

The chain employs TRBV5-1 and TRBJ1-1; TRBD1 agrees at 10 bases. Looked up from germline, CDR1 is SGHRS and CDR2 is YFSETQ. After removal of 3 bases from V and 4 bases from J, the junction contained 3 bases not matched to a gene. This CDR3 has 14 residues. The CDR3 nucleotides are TGCGCCAGCAGCTACGGACAGGGGGGCACTGAAGCTTTCTTT. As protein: CASSYGQGGTEAFF.

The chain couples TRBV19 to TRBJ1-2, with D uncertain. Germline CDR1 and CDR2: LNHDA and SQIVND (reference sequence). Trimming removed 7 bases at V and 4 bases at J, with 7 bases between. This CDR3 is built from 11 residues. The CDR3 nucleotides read TGTGCCAGTACCGGGGTCTATGGCTACACCTTC. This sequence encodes CASTGVYGYTF.

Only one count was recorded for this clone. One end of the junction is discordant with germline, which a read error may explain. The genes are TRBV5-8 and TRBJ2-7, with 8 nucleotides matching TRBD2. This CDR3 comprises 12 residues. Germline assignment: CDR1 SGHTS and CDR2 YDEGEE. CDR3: CASSYSIGGVEF. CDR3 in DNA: TGTGCCAGCAGCTACTCAATCGGGGGGGTAGAGTTC.

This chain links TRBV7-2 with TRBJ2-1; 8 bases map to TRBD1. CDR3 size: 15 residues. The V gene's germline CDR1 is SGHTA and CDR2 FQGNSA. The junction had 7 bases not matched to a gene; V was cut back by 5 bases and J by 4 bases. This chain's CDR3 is CASSPRQGSYNEQFF. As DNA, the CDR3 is TGTGCCAGCAGCCCTCGACAGGGGTCGTACAATGAGCAGTTCTTC. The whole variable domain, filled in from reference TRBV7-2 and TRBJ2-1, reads GAGVSQSPSNKVTEKGKDVELRCDPISGHTALYWYRQSLGQGLEFLIYFQGNSAPDKSGLPSDRFSAERTGGSVSTLTIQRTQQEDSAVYLCASSPRQGSYNEQFFGPGTRLTVL.

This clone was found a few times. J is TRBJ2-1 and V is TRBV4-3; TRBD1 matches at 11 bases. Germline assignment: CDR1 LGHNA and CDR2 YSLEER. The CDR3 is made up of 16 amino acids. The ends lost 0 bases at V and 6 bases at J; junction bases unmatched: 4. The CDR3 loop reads CASSQDSGTGGNEQFF. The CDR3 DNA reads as TGCGCCAGCAGCCAAGACTCCGGGACAGGGGGCAATGAGCAGTTCTTC.

DNA of the CDR3: TGTGCCAGCAGCTTGCTAGCGGGAGCCGGCGGGGAGCTGTTTTTT. Translating gives CASSLLAGAGGELFF. The V and J genes are TRBV7-9 and TRBJ2-2, with 10 bases aligning to TRBD2. There are 15 residues in the CDR3. Per the germline V gene, CDR1 is SEHNR and CDR2 is FQNEAQ (reference sequence). J was trimmed by 7 bases and V by 3 bases; bases with no gene match: 5. Filled out from reference TRBV7-9 and TRBJ2-2, the complete variable domain reads DTGVSQNPRHKITKRGQNVTFRCDPISEHNRLYWYRQTLGQGPEFLTYFQNEAQLEKSRLLSDRFSAERPKGSFSTLEIQRTEQGDSAMYLCASSLLAGAGGELFFGEGSRLTVL.

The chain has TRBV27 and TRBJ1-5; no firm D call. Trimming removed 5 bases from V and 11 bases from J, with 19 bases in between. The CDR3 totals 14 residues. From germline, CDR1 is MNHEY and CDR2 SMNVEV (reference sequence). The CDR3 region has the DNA TGTGCCAGCAGTCCCTCTGGGGTTTTTGTGACCCAGCATTTT. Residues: CASSPSGVFVTQHF.

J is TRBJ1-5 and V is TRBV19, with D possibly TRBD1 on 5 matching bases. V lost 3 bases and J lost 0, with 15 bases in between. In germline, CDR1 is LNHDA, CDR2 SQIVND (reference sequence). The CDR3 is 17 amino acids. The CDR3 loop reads CASSMRLDTNSNQPQHF. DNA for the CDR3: TGTGCCAGTAGTATGCGCCTGGACACAAATAGCAATCAGCCCCAGCATTTT.

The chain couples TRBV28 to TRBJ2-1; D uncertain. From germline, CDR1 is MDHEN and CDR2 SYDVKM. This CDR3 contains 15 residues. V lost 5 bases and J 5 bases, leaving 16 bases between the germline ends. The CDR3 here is CASSPGRVTDNEQFF. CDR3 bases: TGTGCCAGCAGTCCAGGTCGAGTAACGGACAATGAGCAGTTCTTC.

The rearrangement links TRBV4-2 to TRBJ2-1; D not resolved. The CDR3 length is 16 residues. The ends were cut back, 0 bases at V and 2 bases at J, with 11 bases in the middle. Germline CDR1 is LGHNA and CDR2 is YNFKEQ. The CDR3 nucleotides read TGTGCCAGCAGCCAAGATCCGGCACAGCCCTACAATGAGCAGTTCTTC. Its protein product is CASSQDPAQPYNEQFF.

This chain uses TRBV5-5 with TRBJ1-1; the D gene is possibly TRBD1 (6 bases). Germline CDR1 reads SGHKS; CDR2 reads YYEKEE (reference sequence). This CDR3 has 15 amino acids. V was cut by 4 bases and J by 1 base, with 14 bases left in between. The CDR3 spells CASSVPGQPNTEAFF. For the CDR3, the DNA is TGTGCCAGCAGCGTACCGGGACAACCGAACACTGAAGCTTTCTTT.